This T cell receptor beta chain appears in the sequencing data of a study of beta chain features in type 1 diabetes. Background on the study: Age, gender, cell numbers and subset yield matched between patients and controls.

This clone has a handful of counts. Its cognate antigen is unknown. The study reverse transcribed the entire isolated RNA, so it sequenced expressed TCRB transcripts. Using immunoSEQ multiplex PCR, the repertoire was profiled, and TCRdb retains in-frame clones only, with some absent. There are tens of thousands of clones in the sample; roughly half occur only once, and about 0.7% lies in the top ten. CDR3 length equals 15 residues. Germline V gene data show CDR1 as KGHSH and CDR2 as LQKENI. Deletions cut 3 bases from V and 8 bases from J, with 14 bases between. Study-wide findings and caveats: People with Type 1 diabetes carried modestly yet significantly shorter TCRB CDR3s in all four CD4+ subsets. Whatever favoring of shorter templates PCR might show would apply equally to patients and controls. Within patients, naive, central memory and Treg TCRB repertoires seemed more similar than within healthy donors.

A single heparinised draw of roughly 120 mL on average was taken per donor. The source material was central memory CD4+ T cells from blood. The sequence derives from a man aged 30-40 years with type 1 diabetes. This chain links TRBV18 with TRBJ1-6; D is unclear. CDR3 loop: CASSPIQSADSPLHF. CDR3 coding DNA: TGTGCCAGCTCACCTATTCAGTCTGCTGATTCACCCCTCCACTTT.